This T cell receptor (beta chain) was sequenced for a study of blood T cell repertoires in COVID-19. Whole-study context: Acute and convalescent COVID-19 samples came from the United States, Italy and Spain. Sources were T cells, B-cell-depleted T cells, or PBMCs; the material itself was cDNA or gDNA.

The authors' processing: Reference gene primer amplification gave nucleated cell count estimates. Measured with immunoSEQ multiplex PCR; TCRdb has only the in-frame clones, and not every one. The V and J calls and the clone size are those of that table, but D and trimming were determined from the DNA. The table records 150,000 to 200,000 clones, roughly 85% of them present only once. The J segment lost 5 bases and the V segment lost 0 bases, leaving 6 bases of the junction unmatched. This CDR3 is built from 15 residues. Germline V CDR1 and CDR2: SGHRS, YFSETQ. The sequenced sample was peripheral blood. The chain recombines TRBV5-1 with TRBJ2-7; 9 bases are shared with TRBD2. The clonotype originates from a man between 60 and 70 years old with acute or convalescent COVID-19. CDR3 sequence: CASSLGSGRTNEQYF. Written as DNA, the CDR3 is TGCGCCAGCAGCTTGGGAAGCGGGAGGACAAACGAGCAGTACTTC.